This TCR beta chain was sequenced for a study of blood T cells in healthy people across ages. The study's findings and limits: Per-million-T-cell TCR beta diversity fell roughly linearly with age.

Of note for this clonotype: Its antigen remains unidentified.

Primed by a sample-barcoded 5' primer and a J-beta primer mix, a second PCR proceeded for 7 to 11 cycles. Paired-end reads containing CDR3 totaled no fewer than 2.5 million for each sample. Via MiXCR, TCRdb re-called the 5' RACE reads, giving one row per CDR3 protein. The profile covers about 970,000 distinct CDR3 sequences, with 45% to 60% appearing a single time and around a fifth taken by the ten largest. The specimen was blood. The source is a woman aged 55-69 years in good health.

The CDR3 loop reads CASSSSGGGGTDTQYF. The CDR3 nucleotides are TGTGCCAGCAGCTCATCAGGGGGAGGGGGCACAGATACGCAGTATTTT. The chain employs TRBV2 and TRBJ2-3; the D gene could be TRBD1 or TRBD2 (7 bases each). The V end was cut by 6 bases, the J end by 1 base, with 17 bases between. The CDR3 consists of 16 residues. The germline V gene has CDR1 SNHLY and CDR2 FYNNEI.